Below, one TCR beta chain is given with its context. The CDR3 is made up of 15 amino acids. V lost 0 bases, J lost 5 bases, and 2 bases stayed unmatched. Germline CDR1 reads SGHNT; CDR2 reads YENEEA. These data originate in a study of blood T cell repertoires in COVID-19. The assay was immunoSEQ multiplex PCR, and TCRdb's table has in-frame clones only and misses some. The sample has about 96,000 clones, about three quarters seen once. Sequencing was performed on peripheral blood. This chain links TRBV11-3 with TRBJ2-1; 9 bases line up with TRBD2. This TCR derives from a man aged 45-65 years who had recovered from COVID-19. CDR3 amino acids: CASSLEGLANNEQFF. Here the CDR3 DNA reads TGTGCCAGCAGCTTAGAGGGACTAGCTAACAATGAGCAGTTCTTC.